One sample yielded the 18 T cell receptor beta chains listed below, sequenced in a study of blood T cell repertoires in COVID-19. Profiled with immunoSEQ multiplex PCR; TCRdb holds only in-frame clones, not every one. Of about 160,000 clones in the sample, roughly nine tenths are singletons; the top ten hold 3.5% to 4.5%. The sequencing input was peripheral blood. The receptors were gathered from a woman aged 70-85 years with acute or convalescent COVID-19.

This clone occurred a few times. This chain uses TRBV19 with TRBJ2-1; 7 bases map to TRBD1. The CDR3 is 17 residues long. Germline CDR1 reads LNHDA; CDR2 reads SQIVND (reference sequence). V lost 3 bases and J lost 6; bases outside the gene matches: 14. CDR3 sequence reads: CASSIATGFLSANEQFF. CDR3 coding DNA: TGTGCCAGTAGTATCGCGACAGGGTTCTTAAGTGCCAATGAGCAGTTCTTC. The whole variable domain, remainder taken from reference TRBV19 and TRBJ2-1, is DGGITQSPKYLFRKEGQNVTLSCEQNLNHDAMYWYRQDPGQGLRLIYYSQIVNDFQKGDIAEGYSVSREKKESFPLTVTSAQKNPTAFYLCASSIATGFLSANEQFFGPGTRLTVL.

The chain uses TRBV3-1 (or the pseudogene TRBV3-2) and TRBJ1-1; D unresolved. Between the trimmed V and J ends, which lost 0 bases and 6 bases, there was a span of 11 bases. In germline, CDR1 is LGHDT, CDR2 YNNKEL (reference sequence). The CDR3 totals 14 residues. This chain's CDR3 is CASSQDRAGAEAFF. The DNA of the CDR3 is TGTGCCAGCAGCCAAGATCGGGCGGGCGCTGAAGCTTTCTTT.

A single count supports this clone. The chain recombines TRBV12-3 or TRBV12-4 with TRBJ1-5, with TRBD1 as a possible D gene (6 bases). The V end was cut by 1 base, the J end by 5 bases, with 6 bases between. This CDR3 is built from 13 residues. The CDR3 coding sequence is TGTGCCAGCAGTTTAGGACAGGATCAGCCCCAGCATTTT. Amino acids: CASSLGQDQPQHF.

The DNA for the CDR3 is TGCGCCAGCAGCCAAGGCAGGGGAGTCAATCAGCCCCAGCATTTT. Amino acid sequence: CASSQGRGVNQPQHF. The rearrangement links TRBV4-1 to TRBJ1-5, with D possibly TRBD1 on 6 matching bases. Trimming took 1 base from V and 3 from J, leaving 10 bases between them. The CDR3 is 15 amino acids. Germline CDR1 reads MGHRA; CDR2 reads YSYEKL.

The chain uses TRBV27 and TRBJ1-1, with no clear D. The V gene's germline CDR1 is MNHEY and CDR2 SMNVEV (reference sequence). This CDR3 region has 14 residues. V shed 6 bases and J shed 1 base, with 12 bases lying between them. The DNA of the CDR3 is TGTGCCAGCAGACGCACCTCGGGGAACACTGAAGCTTTCTTT. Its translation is CASRRTSGNTEAFF.

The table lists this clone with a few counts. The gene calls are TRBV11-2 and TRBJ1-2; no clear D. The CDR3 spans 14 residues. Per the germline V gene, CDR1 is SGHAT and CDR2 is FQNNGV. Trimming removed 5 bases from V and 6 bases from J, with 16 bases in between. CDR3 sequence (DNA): TGTGCCAGCAGCCGGAACTCGGGGTTAGATGGCTACACCTTC. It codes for CASSRNSGLDGYTF.

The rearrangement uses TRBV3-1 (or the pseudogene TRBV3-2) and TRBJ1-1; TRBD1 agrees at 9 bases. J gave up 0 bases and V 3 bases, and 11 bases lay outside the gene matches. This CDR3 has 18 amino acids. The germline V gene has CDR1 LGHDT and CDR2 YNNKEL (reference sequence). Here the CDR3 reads CASSHNPSGTGMNTEAFF. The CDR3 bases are TGTGCCAGCAGCCATAACCCGTCCGGGACAGGGATGAACACTGAAGCTTTCTTT.

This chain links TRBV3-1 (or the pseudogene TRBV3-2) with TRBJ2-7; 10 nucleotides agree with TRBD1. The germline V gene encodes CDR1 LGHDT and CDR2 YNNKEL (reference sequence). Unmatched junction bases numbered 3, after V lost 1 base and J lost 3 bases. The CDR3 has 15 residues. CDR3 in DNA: TGTGCCAGCAGCCAAGCGGGACAGGGGTTCTACGAGCAGTACTTC. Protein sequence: CASSQAGQGFYEQYF.

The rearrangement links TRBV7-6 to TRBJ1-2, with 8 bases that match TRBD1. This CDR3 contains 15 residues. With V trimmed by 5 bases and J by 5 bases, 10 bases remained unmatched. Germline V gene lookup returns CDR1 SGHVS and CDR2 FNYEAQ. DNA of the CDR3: TGTGCCAGCAGCATTGGACAGGGAGGGACTTATGGCTACACCTTC. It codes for CASSIGQGGTYGYTF.

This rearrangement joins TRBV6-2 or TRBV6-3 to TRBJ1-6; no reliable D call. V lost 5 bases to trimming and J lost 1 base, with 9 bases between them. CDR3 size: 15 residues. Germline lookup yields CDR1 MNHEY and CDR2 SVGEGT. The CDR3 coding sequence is TGTGCCAGCAGTCCCCCAGGATCCTATAATTCACCCCTCCACTTT. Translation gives CASSPPGSYNSPLHF.

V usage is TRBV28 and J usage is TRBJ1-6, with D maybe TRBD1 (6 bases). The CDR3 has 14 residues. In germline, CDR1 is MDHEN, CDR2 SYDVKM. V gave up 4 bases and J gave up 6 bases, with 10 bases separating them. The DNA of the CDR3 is TGTGCCAGCAGTTCGCAGGGGTTTAATTCACCCCTCCACTTT. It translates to CASSSQGFNSPLHF.

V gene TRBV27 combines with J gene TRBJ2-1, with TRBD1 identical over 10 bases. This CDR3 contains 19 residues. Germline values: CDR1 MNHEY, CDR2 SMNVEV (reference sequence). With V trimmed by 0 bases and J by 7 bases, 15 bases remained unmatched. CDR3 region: CASSLSAGTGVPHGNEQFF. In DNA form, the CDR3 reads TGTGCCAGCAGTTTATCCGCCGGGACAGGGGTCCCCCACGGGAATGAGCAGTTCTTC.

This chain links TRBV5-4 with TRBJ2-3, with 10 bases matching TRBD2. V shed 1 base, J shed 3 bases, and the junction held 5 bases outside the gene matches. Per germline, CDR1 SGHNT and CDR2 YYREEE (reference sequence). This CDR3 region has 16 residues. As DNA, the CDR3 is TGTGCCAGCAGCTTGAATCAGCGGGGGGGAACAGATACGCAGTATTTT. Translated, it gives CASSLNQRGGTDTQYF.

The CDR3 spells CASSDSGASYNEQFF. CDR3 bases: TGTGCCAGCAGCGATAGCGGGGCTTCCTACAATGAGCAGTTCTTC. J is TRBJ2-1 and V is TRBV9; the match to TRBD2 covers 8 bases. Germline-derived CDR1 and CDR2 are SGDLS and YYNGEE. This CDR3 spans 15 amino acids. The ends lost 3 bases at V and 1 base at J; junction bases unmatched: 3.

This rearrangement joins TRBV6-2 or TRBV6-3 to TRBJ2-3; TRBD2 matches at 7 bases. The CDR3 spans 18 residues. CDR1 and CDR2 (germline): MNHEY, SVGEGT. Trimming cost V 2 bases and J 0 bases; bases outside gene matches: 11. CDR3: CASSYPLGAGISTDTQYF. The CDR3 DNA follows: TGTGCCAGCAGTTACCCCCTCGGAGCGGGGATAAGCACAGATACGCAGTATTTT.

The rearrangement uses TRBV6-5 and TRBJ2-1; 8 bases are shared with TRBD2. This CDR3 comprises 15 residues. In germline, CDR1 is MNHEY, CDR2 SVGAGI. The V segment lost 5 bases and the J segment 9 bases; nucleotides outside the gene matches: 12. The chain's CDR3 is CASSPSGGIAGEQFF. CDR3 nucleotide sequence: TGTGCCAGCAGTCCCTCGGGAGGGATCGCCGGTGAGCAGTTCTTC.

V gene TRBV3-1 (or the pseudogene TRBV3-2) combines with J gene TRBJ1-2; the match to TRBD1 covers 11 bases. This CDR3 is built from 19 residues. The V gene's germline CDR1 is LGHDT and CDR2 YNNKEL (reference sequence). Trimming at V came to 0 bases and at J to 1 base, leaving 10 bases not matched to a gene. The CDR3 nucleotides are TGTGCCAGCAGCCAAGATAAGGGACAGGGGGTCCGGAGTAACTATGGCTACACCTTC. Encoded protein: CASSQDKGQGVRSNYGYTF.

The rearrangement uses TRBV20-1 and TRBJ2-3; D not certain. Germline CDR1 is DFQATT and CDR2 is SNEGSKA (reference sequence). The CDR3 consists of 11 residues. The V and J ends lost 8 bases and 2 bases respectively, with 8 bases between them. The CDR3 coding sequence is TGCAGTACTCGCCTCACAGATACGCAGTATTTT. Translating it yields CSTRLTDTQYF.